This T cell receptor (beta chain) stems from a study of human T cells and chemical hapten exposure (dated by TCRdb to the early 2020s). Notes on the research overall: For sensitization, 2% DPC in acetone was applied to an approximately 2 cm by approximately 2 cm area of upper inner arm skin. Throughout the study period of about 23 weeks, patients also received therapeutic DPC doses to the scalp every week. Patch testing was performed on the upper back with Finn chambers containing 0.01% DPC, and the patch tests were scored after 6 days according to International Contact Dermatitis Research Group standards. The patient cohort, mostly female, included alopecia areata with under or over 50% scalp involvement, alopecia totalis and alopecia universalis. Libraries were pooled for sequencing, and variation in per-sample TCR yields was attributed mainly to small differences in library volumes within the pool. Peripheral blood TCR repertoire changes were tracked in vivo in alopecia patients during primary and secondary sensitization to the hapten diphenylcyclopropenone (DPC). Blood samples were taken from patients before sensitization (week 0) and at 2, 6 and about 24 weeks after DPC sensitization. For TCR sequencing, blood came from 25 to 35 alopecia patients at anywhere from one to four time points (pre-sensitization, 2, 6 and 24 weeks). What the authors observed across the whole study: Repeated subsampling changed both the strength of the expansion versus patch-test correlation and the threshold at which the correlation became significant. Compared with pre-sensitization or healthy control sets, expanded TCRs formed significantly more large CDR3 similarity clusters, which is consistent with antigen-driven responses. DPC sensitization did not change the number of TCRs with a frequency above 1 in 1000, and there was no evidence of changes in global repertoire structure. All patients had alopecia, a presumed autoimmune disease, so their immune response might differ from that of healthy individuals. Patch test score correlated positively with the number of PT1 expanded TCRs, reaching significance at thresholds 8, 16 and 32 but not at 4.

The library came from RACE. Sequencing used a NextSeq 500. During library preparation, unique molecular identifiers were attached to individual cDNA molecules so that TCRs could be counted quantitatively and reproducibly. Both TCR alpha and TCR beta chains were sequenced from each blood RNA sample. For the original study's pipeline: A median of about 87,000 TCRs per sample was observed, with a range of roughly 23,224 to 700,000. The Decombinator software suite was used to annotate V, J and CDR3 in the TCR reads. To make PS versus PT1 abundance plots, every sample was subsampled to the same number of TCRs (28,000). TCRs were defined as expanded if absent before sensitization and observed at least eight times at the 2-week time point. TCRdb's own reprocessing of the public reads used fastp at Q25 and MiXCR and kept productive beta chains. Each CDR3 protein gets just one entry, which takes the most common genes and DNA from the rows behind it. These V and J calls rely on TCRdb rather than the paper's analysis. The sample includes 380,000 or so distinct CDR3 sequences, with around 5.5% observed a single time. The ten largest clonotypes hold under 9.5% of the sample.

What this sample's time point label stands for: pre-sensitization, week 0. The treatment or condition label corresponds to: therapeutic diphenylcyclopropenone sensitization with weekly scalp DPC. Blood at each patch-test visit was drawn before the patch test was applied. To be eligible, patients had to be aged 18 to 70, diagnosed with alopecia and judged suitable for DPC therapy, while pregnant patients were excluded. Total RNA was isolated from unfractionated whole blood collected in Tempus Blood RNA tubes. Counted from cysteine to phenylalanine, this CDR3 has 15 amino acids. Only the CDR3 portion is preserved as DNA: 45 bases, with reading frame beginning at the first base. Looking up the germline V gene yields CDR1 MNHNS and CDR2 SASEGT. V and J lose 0 bases and 6 bases, and a span of 9 bases separates them. About this clonotype: This receptor's antigen is unknown. No per-base quality is available; no much larger clone lies one base away.

The chain is made from TRBV6-1 and TRBJ1-6, with the D gene not clear enough to name. This clonotype was obtained from a woman under 30 with alopecia areata. Some clones in this sample may be carry-over from other donors' samples. The sequencing here drew on whole blood, taken in connection with sensitization to the hapten diphenylcyclopropenone (DPC). The DNA reads TGTGCCAGCAGTGAAGCCGGCAGAGTTAATTCACCCCTCCACTTT. This yields the protein CASSEAGRVNSPLHF.